Listed here are 30 T cell receptor beta chains from one sample, sequenced in a study of T cell responses to AZD1222 COVID-19 vaccine. Using immunoSEQ multiplex PCR, the repertoire was profiled, and TCRdb retains in-frame clones only, with some absent. In the table there are about 190,000 clones, more than 80% of which are singletons. Sample: peripheral blood, taken 28 days after the second dose of the MenACWY control vaccine. These receptors were taken from an adult who received the MenACWY meningococcal vaccine as a control.

V is TRBV5-6 and J is TRBJ1-6; possible D gene TRBD1, 6 bases. Trimming removed 1 base from V and 0 bases from J, with 8 bases in between. Germline values: CDR1 SGHDT, CDR2 YYEEEE. This CDR3 spans 16 amino acids. CDR3 sequence (DNA): TGTGCCAGCAGCTTGCCAGGGGACTCCTATAATTCACCCCTCCACTTT. Protein: CASSLPGDSYNSPLHF.

The chain links TRBV29-1 to TRBJ1-1; no clear D gene. In germline, CDR1 is SQVTM, CDR2 ANQGSEA. Trimming removed 4 bases at V and 6 bases at J, with 18 bases between. The CDR3 is 14 amino acids. The CDR3 bases are TGCAGCGTTGCAACCCACCAAACAACGGCTGAAGCTTTCTTT. Amino acids: CSVATHQTTAEAFF.

The chain recombines TRBV7-6 with TRBJ1-6; 9 nucleotides agree with TRBD1. The V gene's germline CDR1 is SGHVS and CDR2 FNYEAQ. CDR3 length: 18 residues. V lost 1 base, J lost 0 bases, and 4 bases stayed unmatched. Written as DNA, the CDR3 is TGTGCCAGCAGCTTAGGGGGGACAGGGAGCTCCTATAATTCACCCCTCCACTTT. This codes for CASSLGGTGSSYNSPLHF.

This clone was recorded only once. J is TRBJ2-3 and V is TRBV7-2, with D possibly TRBD2 on 6 matching bases. From germline, CDR1 is SGHTA and CDR2 FQGNSA. V was shortened by 6 bases and J by 2 bases, with 15 bases between the two germline ends. The CDR3 runs 15 residues. The CDR3 nucleotides are TGTGCCAGCAGTACGGGACTCCACAACACAGATACGCAGTATTTT. Translating it yields CASSTGLHNTDTQYF.

The sample holds one count of this clone. The chain employs TRBV6-5 and TRBJ1-2; D possibly corresponds to TRBD1 (5 bases). Germline CDR1 MNHEY, CDR2 SVGAGI. With 8 bases removed from V and 8 bases from J, the gap between germline ends came to 12 bases. CDR3 length: 11 amino acids. In DNA, the CDR3 is TGTGCCAGCGGCAGGGATAACGGCTACACCTTC. This codes for CASGRDNGYTF.

By share of the sample, this clone is medium-sized. This chain uses TRBV27 with TRBJ1-1, with D hard to call. The V and J ends lost 6 bases and 1 base respectively, with 9 bases between them. Germline CDR1 and CDR2: MNHEY and SMNVEV (reference sequence). The CDR3 extends over 13 amino acids. CDR3 protein: CASSLFGNTEAFF. CDR3 coding DNA: TGTGCCAGCAGCCTGTTTGGGAACACTGAAGCTTTCTTT.

On this clone: The same CDR3 arises from other DNA sequences in this sample as well. This chain connects TRBV11-3 to TRBJ1-1, with D uncertain. Germline V CDR1 and CDR2: SGHNT, YENEEA. Trimming cost V 0 bases and J 11 bases, with 7 bases left between them. This CDR3 comprises 11 residues. The CDR3 sequence is CASSLDLEAFF. As DNA, the CDR3 is TGTGCCAGCAGCTTAGATCTGGAGGCTTTCTTT. Filled out from reference TRBV11-3 and TRBJ1-1, the complete variable domain reads EAGVVQSPRYKIIEKKQPVAFWCNPISGHNTLYWYLQNLGQGPELLIRYENEEAVDDSQLPKDRFSAERLKGVDSTLKIQPAELGDSAVYLCASSLDLEAFFGQGTRLTVV.

The chain is built from TRBV18 and TRBJ1-4, with D perhaps TRBD1 (6 bases). The germline V gene encodes CDR1 KGHSH and CDR2 LQKENI. The CDR3 covers 16 residues. Trimming shortened V by 4 bases and J by 0 bases, and 12 bases separated the two germline ends. The CDR3 is CASSLGQPATNEKLFF. The CDR3 DNA follows: TGTGCCAGCTCACTAGGACAGCCTGCAACTAATGAAAAACTGTTTTTT.

This clone showed up just a few times. V is TRBV11-1 and J is TRBJ1-1; D not certain. The CDR3 sequence is 13 residues long. Germline CDR1 reads SGHAT; CDR2 reads FQDESV (reference sequence). V was pared by 5 bases and J by 4 bases, with 11 bases between. The CDR3 spells CASSKQWSTEAFF. CDR3 coding DNA: TGTGCCAGCAGCAAACAGTGGTCCACTGAAGCTTTCTTT.

This clone appeared a single time. This chain connects TRBV10-1 to TRBJ2-3, with TRBD2 as a possible D gene (6 bases). The CDR3 has 13 residues. The V gene's germline CDR1 is WNHNN and CDR2 SYGVQD (reference sequence). Deletions cut 3 bases from V and 8 bases from J, with 12 bases between. The CDR3 loop is CASSDSGPGTQYF. The CDR3 DNA follows: TGCGCCAGCAGTGATAGCGGCCCTGGTACGCAGTATTTT.

The rearrangement joins TRBV7-9 to TRBJ2-5, with TRBD2 as a possible D gene (5 bases). Germline CDR1 reads SEHNR; CDR2 reads FQNEAQ (reference sequence). Trimming removed 5 bases at V and 4 bases at J, with 20 bases between. The CDR3 covers 16 residues. The CDR3 region has the DNA TGTGCCAGCAGCCTACCTGGGGAAATAGGAGGAGAGACCCAGTACTTC. This translates into CASSLPGEIGGETQYF.

For this clone: Mismatch with germline at one junction end may stem from a read error. The rearrangement uses TRBV27 and TRBJ2-1; D possibly uses TRBD1 or TRBD2 (6 bases each). Germline CDR1 is MNHEY and CDR2 is SMNVEV (reference sequence). CDR3 size: 11 residues. CDR3 region: CASRGRGPIVF. The DNA of the CDR3 is TGTGCCAGCAGAGGCCGGGGGCCCATAGTCTTC.

The genes are TRBV9 and TRBJ2-1, with 10 bases matching TRBD2. In germline, CDR1 is SGDLS, CDR2 YYNGEE. Trimming took 0 bases from V and 8 from J; bases not matched to a gene: 8. This CDR3 contains 16 residues. DNA of the CDR3: TGTGCCAGCAGCGTAGGAGGGACTAGCGTTGGCTATGAGCAGTTCTTC. Protein sequence: CASSVGGTSVGYEQFF. The full variable domain, in which reference TRBV9 and TRBJ2-1 provide the parts outside the CDR3, is DSGVTQTPKHLITATGQRVTLRCSPRSGDLSVYWYQQSLDQGLQFLIQYYNGEERAKGNILERFSAQQFPDLHSELNLSSLELGDSALYFCASSVGGTSVGYEQFFGPGTRLTVL.

The chain carries TRBV7-6 and TRBJ1-3, with 7 nucleotides matching TRBD1. CDR1 and CDR2 from the germline V gene are SGHVS and FNYEAQ. V shed 3 bases and J 0 bases; nucleotides not matched to a gene: 14. This CDR3 contains 19 residues. Here the CDR3 DNA reads TGTGCCAGCAGCTTCGACCTCGAACAGGGGCCGGCCTCTGGAAACACCATATATTTT. Protein sequence: CASSFDLEQGPASGNTIYF.

The chain couples TRBV3-1 (or the pseudogene TRBV3-2) to TRBJ1-1; D possibly corresponds to TRBD1 (6 bases). CDR3 length equals 23 residues. With 1 base removed from V and 3 bases from J, the gap between germline ends came to 36 bases. Looked up from germline, CDR1 is LGHDT and CDR2 is YNNKEL (reference sequence). The CDR3: CASSQGRCLGTPRRGWLDTEAFF. In nucleotides, the CDR3 is TGTGCCAGCAGCCAAGGCCGTTGTTTAGGTACACCCCGAAGGGGGTGGTTGGACACTGAAGCTTTCTTT.

The chain links TRBV24-1 to TRBJ1-5, with D possibly TRBD1 on 5 matching bases. Germline CDR1 and CDR2: KGHDR and SFDVKD. V was pared by 12 bases and J by 6 bases, with 26 bases between. CDR3 size: 16 residues. The CDR3 loop reads CALHPGRVLAGQPQHF. The CDR3 nucleotides are TGTGCCCTTCACCCAGGGCGAGTTTTGGCCGGTCAGCCCCAGCATTTT.

CDR3 nucleotide sequence: TGTGCCAGCAGTGAACAGGCCGATACCTACGAGCAGTACTTC. Translated: CASSEQADTYEQYF. The chain is built from TRBV6-1 and TRBJ2-7; the D is unclear. Germline assignment: CDR1 MNHNS and CDR2 SASEGT. Trimming left V 2 bases short and J 2 bases short, with 10 bases between. The CDR3 is made up of 14 amino acids.

This chain connects TRBV5-6 to TRBJ1-3; 7 bases line up with TRBD1. This CDR3 region has 15 residues. V dropped 0 bases and J dropped 4; count of bases not matched to a gene: 4. The germline gives CDR1 SGHDT, CDR2 YYEEEE. As DNA, the CDR3 is TGTGCCAGCAGCTTGGACAGGGGATTGGGAAACACCATATATTTT. This gives the protein CASSLDRGLGNTIYF. Together with reference TRBV5-6 and TRBJ1-3, the CDR3 gives the full variable domain: DAGVTQSPTHLIKTRGQQVTLRCSPKSGHDTVSWYQQALGQGPQFIFQYYEEEERQRGNFPDRFSGHQFPNYSSELNVNALLLGDSALYLCASSLDRGLGNTIYFGEGSWLTVV.

The CDR3 DNA reads as TGTGCCAGTAGTAGGGGACAGCAAGACACTGAAGCTTTCTTT. Translation gives CASSRGQQDTEAFF. The V and J genes are TRBV19 and TRBJ1-1; TRBD1 aligns across 7 bases. V lost 4 bases, J lost 3 bases, and 5 bases stayed unmatched. This CDR3 is 14 amino acids long. Germline loops: CDR1 LNHDA, CDR2 SQIVND (reference sequence).

J is TRBJ1-4 and V is TRBV3-1 (or the pseudogene TRBV3-2), with 8 bases identical to TRBD1. Germline V lookup: CDR1 LGHDT, CDR2 YNNKEL (reference sequence). The V and J ends lost 5 bases and 1 base, in that order; junction bases with no gene match: 6. The CDR3 sequence is 16 residues long. The CDR3: CASSGRGQGTNEKLFF. The DNA of the CDR3 is TGTGCCAGCAGCGGACGAGGACAGGGAACTAATGAAAAACTGTTTTTT.

The rearrangement links TRBV5-1 to TRBJ1-3, with D tentatively TRBD1 (6 bases). Trimming took 4 bases from V and 3 from J, leaving 11 bases between them. The CDR3 is made up of 14 amino acids. CDR1 and CDR2 from the germline V gene are SGHRS and YFSETQ. CDR3 amino acids: CASSRDTHGNTIYF. The CDR3 DNA is TGCGCCAGCAGCCGGGACACGCATGGAAACACCATATATTTT.

J is TRBJ2-6 and V is TRBV29-1, with D perhaps TRBD1 (5 bases). The CDR3 contains 16 residues. V was trimmed by 1 base and J by 0 bases, leaving 10 bases between them. The germline CDR1 and CDR2 sequences are SQVTM and ANQGSEA. The CDR3 protein is CSVEARGVSGANVLTF. The CDR3 DNA sequence: TGCAGCGTTGAAGCTAGGGGCGTCTCTGGGGCCAACGTCCTGACTTTC.

This clone was observed a handful of times. The chain's CDR3 is CATSDGSPGPQHF. Here the CDR3 DNA reads TGTGCCACCAGTGACGGGTCCCCGGGGCCCCAGCATTTT. The gene calls are TRBV24-1 and TRBJ1-5; D call uncertain. Germline values: CDR1 KGHDR, CDR2 SFDVKD. The CDR3 extends over 13 amino acids. V dropped 4 bases and J dropped 9 bases, with 12 bases sitting between them.

This clone was counted once. V and J are TRBV9 and TRBJ1-1, with a weak D call TRBD1 (5 bases). Germline V gene data show CDR1 as SGDLS and CDR2 as YYNGEE. CDR3 length: 15 residues. V was pared by 0 bases and J by 3 bases, with 12 bases between. CDR3 coding DNA: TGTGCCAGCAGCGTAGTTGTGGGAGGGGACACTGAAGCTTTCTTT. It specifies CASSVVVGGDTEAFF. The variable domain in full, completed from reference TRBV9 and TRBJ1-1, reads DSGVTQTPKHLITATGQRVTLRCSPRSGDLSVYWYQQSLDQGLQFLIQYYNGEERAKGNILERFSAQQFPDLHSELNLSSLELGDSALYFCASSVVVGGDTEAFFGQGTRLTVV.

The chain has TRBV19 and TRBJ1-5, with TRBD1 matching 8 bases. The CDR3 consists of 15 residues. The germline V gene has CDR1 LNHDA and CDR2 SQIVND (reference sequence). Trimming cost V 2 bases and J 6 bases; bases outside gene matches: 6. CDR3 in DNA: TGTGCCAGTAGTATAACCGACAGGGGTGGTCAGCCCCAGCATTTT. Amino acids: CASSITDRGGQPQHF.

The chain is built from TRBV5-1 and TRBJ1-4, with TRBD1 matching over 7 bases. The CDR3 covers 15 residues. V lost 3 bases, J lost 4 bases, and 6 bases stayed unmatched. Germline-derived CDR1 and CDR2 are SGHRS and YFSETQ. CDR3 sequence reads: CASSSAGTVNEKLFF. The CDR3 DNA follows: TGCGCCAGCAGCTCCGCCGGGACAGTTAATGAAAAACTGTTTTTT.

The genes are TRBV30 and TRBJ1-2; no firm D call. Germline V gives CDR1 GTSNPN, CDR2 SVGIG (reference sequence). The CDR3 has 13 amino acids. V lost 0 bases and J 7 bases, leaving 12 bases between the germline ends. DNA for the CDR3: TGTGCCTGGAGTGTACAAGGGCAGCTTGGCTACACCTTC. Its protein product is CAWSVQGQLGYTF.

The chain joins TRBV10-3 to TRBJ2-5, with D perhaps TRBD1 (5 bases). Germline CDR1 is ENHRY and CDR2 is SYGVKD. The CDR3 consists of 13 residues. V lost 7 bases to trimming and J lost 2 bases, with 11 bases between them. The CDR3 here is CAITDTQQETQYF. In DNA, the CDR3 is TGTGCCATCACGGACACGCAACAAGAGACCCAGTACTTC.

The chain recombines TRBV3-1 (or the pseudogene TRBV3-2) with TRBJ2-7; D is uncertain. Deletions cut 1 base from V and 2 bases from J, with 9 bases between. Germline CDR1 reads LGHDT; CDR2 reads YNNKEL (reference sequence). The CDR3 consists of 14 residues. CDR3 in amino acids: CASSQAIGAYEQYF. Here the CDR3 DNA reads TGTGCCAGCAGCCAAGCTATTGGAGCCTACGAGCAGTACTTC.

The chain employs TRBV12-3 or TRBV12-4 and TRBJ2-1, with TRBD1 identical over 7 bases. The CDR3 has 12 residues. J lost 6 bases, V lost 6 bases, and 2 bases had no gene match. CDR3: CASSDRANEQFF. The CDR3 nucleotides read TGTGCCAGCAGCGACAGGGCCAATGAGCAGTTCTTC.